This TCR beta chain was observed in a study of blood T cell repertoires in COVID-19. The overall study: The origin of the acute and convalescent COVID-19 samples was the United States, Italy and Spain. The analysed material was cDNA or gDNA that came from T cells, B-cell-depleted T cells, or PBMCs.

Per the authors' pipeline: Scientists estimated how many nucleated cells there were by amplifying reference gene primers. The protocol was immunoSEQ multiplex PCR, while the TCRdb copy is restricted to in-frame clones and leaves out a portion. The V and J calls and the clone size are those of that table, but D and trimming were determined from the DNA. Altogether roughly 250,000 clones are present, approximately 84% being singletons, with the ten largest covering under 2%. CDR1 and CDR2 from the germline V gene are SGHNT and YENEEA. This CDR3 comprises 15 residues. Trimming left V 3 bases short and J 1 base short, with 11 bases between.

This clonotype was sampled from a woman aged 80 or older with acute or convalescent COVID-19. The sequenced material came from peripheral blood. The rearrangement links TRBV11-3 to TRBJ2-3, with TRBD2 as a possible D gene (6 bases). CDR3 sequence (DNA): TGTGCCAGCAGCTTCAGTAGCGGTGGCACAGATACGCAGTATTTT. This gives the protein CASSFSSGGTDTQYF.